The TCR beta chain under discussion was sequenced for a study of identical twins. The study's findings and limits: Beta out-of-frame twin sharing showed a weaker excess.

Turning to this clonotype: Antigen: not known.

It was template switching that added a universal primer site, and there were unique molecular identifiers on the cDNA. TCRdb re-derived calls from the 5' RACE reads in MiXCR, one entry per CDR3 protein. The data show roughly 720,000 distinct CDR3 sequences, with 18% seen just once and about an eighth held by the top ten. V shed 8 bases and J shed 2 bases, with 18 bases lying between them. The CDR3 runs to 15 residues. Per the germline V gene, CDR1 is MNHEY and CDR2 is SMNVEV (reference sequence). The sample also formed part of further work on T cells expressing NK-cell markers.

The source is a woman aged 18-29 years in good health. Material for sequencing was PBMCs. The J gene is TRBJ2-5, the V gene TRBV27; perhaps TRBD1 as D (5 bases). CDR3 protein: CASSLQGNGQETQYF. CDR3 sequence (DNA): TGTGCCAGCTCTCTCCAGGGAAATGGACAAGAGACCCAGTACTTC.